This TCR beta chain was recovered during a study of T cells in Graves' hyperthyroidism and ophthalmopathy. Study as a whole: Peripheral blood was obtained at initial diagnosis, preceding any treatment.

This clonotype was seen many times. Amplification yielded TCR beta CDR3 regions, with RNA transcripts as the source. First-round RT-PCR with HTBI primers amplified the TCR CDR3 region. TCRdb analysed the multiplex PCR reads with MiXCR anew, one entry per CDR3 protein. The data contain hundreds of thousands of distinct CDR3 sequences, roughly 17% of them singletons. Germline V gene lookup returns CDR1 MDHEN and CDR2 SYDVKM. V lost 5 bases, J lost 5 bases, and 8 bases stayed unmatched. The CDR3 extends over 15 amino acids. Sequencing was performed on blood. This chain uses TRBV28 with TRBJ1-1, with 10 bases that match TRBD1. This sequence was found in a woman between 18 and 29 years old with Graves' ophthalmopathy. The CDR3 region is CASSPRQGAITEAFF. The CDR3 bases are TGTGCCAGCAGTCCCCGACAGGGGGCAATAACTGAAGCTTTCTTT. The variable domain in full, with the rest retrieved from reference TRBV28 and TRBJ1-1, is DVKVTQSSRYLVKRTGEKVFLECVQDMDHENMFWYRQDPGLGLRLIYFSYDVKMKEKGDIPEGYSVSREKKERFSLILESASTNQTSMYLCASSPRQGAITEAFFGQGTRLTVV.